This TCR beta chain was captured by sequencing in a study of CD8 T cells in ankylosing spondylitis. TCRdb analysed the 5' RACE reads with MiXCR anew, one entry per CDR3 protein. Among about 350,000 distinct CDR3 sequences listed, 20% to 25% were seen once. Study-level results: Researchers report that disease-linked clones proved CD8+ and relatively rare in peripheral blood. Significantly higher representation of disease-linked clones was reported for matched ankylosing spondylitis synovial fluid.

Of note for this clonotype: Its antigen is currently unknown.

The sequencing sample was made of blood, either unsorted or a sorted T cell fraction (not recorded which). The source is a male donor with ankylosing spondylitis or in good health (not recorded which).

The CDR3 sequence is CSVEGGLAGDHTGELFF. In DNA form, the CDR3 reads TGCAGCGTTGAAGGGGGACTAGCGGGGGACCACACCGGGGAGCTGTTTTTT. The chain joins TRBV29-1 to TRBJ2-2; 14 nucleotides match TRBD2. V dropped 1 base and J dropped 3; count of bases not matched to a gene: 4. CDR1 and CDR2 from the germline V gene are SQVTM and ANQGSEA. The length of the CDR3 is 17 residues.